This T cell receptor beta chain stems from a study of shared clonotypes between healthy human individuals. This clone was recorded at least ten times. Profiling relied on immunoSEQ multiplex PCR, and the TCRdb table lists in-frame clones only, not all of them. The sample carries about 2,100,000 clones, about 92% recorded once. Naive CD8 cells lacked CD45RO, underwent positive selection for CCR7 and left out terminally differentiated effector memory CD45RA+ cells. V lost 10 bases to trimming and J lost 6 bases, with 20 bases between them. The CDR3 extends over 14 amino acids. Germline values: CDR1 SGHNT, CDR2 YYREEE (reference sequence).

This receptor was obtained from a man between 18 and 35 years old in good health. Some clones in this sample may be carry-over from other donors' samples. Sequences were obtained from naive CD8+ T cells from PBMCs. The chain recombines TRBV5-4 with TRBJ2-1; D is tentatively TRBD1 or TRBD2 (6 bases each). Written as DNA, the CDR3 is TGTGCCTGGAGGGGGGAGCCAACTGGCAATGAGCAGTTCTTC. Translating gives CAWRGEPTGNEQFF. The full variable domain, its missing parts supplied by reference TRBV5-4 and TRBJ2-1, is ETGVTQSPTHLIKTRGQQVTLRCSSQSGHNTVSWYQQALGQGPQFIFQYYREEENGRGNFPPRFSGLQFPNYSSELNVNALELDDSALYLCAWRGEPTGNEQFFGPGTRLTVL.